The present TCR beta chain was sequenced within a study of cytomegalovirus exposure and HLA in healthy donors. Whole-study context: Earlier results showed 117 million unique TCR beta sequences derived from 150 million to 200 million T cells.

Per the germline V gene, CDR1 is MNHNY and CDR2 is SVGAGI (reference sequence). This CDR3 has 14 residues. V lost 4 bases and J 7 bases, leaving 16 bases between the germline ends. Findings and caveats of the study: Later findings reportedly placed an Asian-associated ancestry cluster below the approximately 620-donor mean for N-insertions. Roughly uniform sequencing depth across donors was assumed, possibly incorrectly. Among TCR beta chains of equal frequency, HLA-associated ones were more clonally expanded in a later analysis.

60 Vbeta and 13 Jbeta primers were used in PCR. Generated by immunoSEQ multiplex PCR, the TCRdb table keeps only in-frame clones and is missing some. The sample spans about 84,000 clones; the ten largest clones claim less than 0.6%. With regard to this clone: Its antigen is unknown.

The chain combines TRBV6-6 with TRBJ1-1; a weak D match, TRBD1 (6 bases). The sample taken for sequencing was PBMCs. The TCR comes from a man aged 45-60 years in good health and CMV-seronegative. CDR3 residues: CASSFPPGQIEAFF. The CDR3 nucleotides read TGTGCCAGCAGTTTCCCCCCCGGACAGATTGAAGCTTTCTTT.